The 10 T cell receptor beta chains in this list originate from one sample, sequenced in a study of blood T cell repertoires in COVID-19. Sequencing was performed with immunoSEQ multiplex PCR; in TCRdb, only in-frame clones are kept and a portion is missing. The sample lists about 200,000 clones, about 77% seen once, with less than 20% in the top ten. Sequencing used PBMCs or T cells enriched from blood (not recorded which). The receptors here all came from a woman between 45 and 60 years old with acute COVID-19.

The chain recombines TRBV2 with TRBJ1-5, with 9 bases fitting TRBD1. V lost 6 bases and J lost 4; bases outside the gene matches: 7. Germline V gene data show CDR1 as SNHLY and CDR2 as FYNNEI. This CDR3 region has 15 residues. The CDR3 region is CASRDGTGTNQPQHF. The CDR3, as DNA: TGTGCCAGCAGAGATGGGACAGGGACAAATCAGCCCCAGCATTTT.

CDR3 residues: CASSPPGTGGTEAFF. CDR3 bases: TGTGCCAGCAGCCCCCCAGGGACAGGGGGGACTGAAGCTTTCTTT. The rearrangement uses TRBV11-3 and TRBJ1-1; 11 nucleotides match TRBD1. Trimming cost V 5 bases and J 5 bases; bases outside gene matches: 7. CDR3 size: 15 residues. The germline gives CDR1 SGHNT, CDR2 YENEEA.

The chain links TRBV6-5 to TRBJ2-7; TRBD2 matches 9 bases. J gave up 6 bases and V 6 bases, and 9 bases lay outside the gene matches. Germline loops: CDR1 MNHEY, CDR2 SVGAGI. This CDR3 comprises 14 residues. CDR3 loop: CASSPGTSRVEQYV. CDR3 bases: TGTGCCAGCAGCCCAGGGACTAGCCGGGTCGAGCAGTACGTC.

The J gene is TRBJ1-2, the V gene TRBV27, with 7 bases matching TRBD1. V was pared by 3 bases and J by 6 bases, with 4 bases of the junction left unmatched. Germline CDR1 reads MNHEY; CDR2 reads SMNVEV (reference sequence). This CDR3 comprises 13 residues. The DNA of the CDR3 is TGTGCCAGCAGTTTGGGACAGCTGGATGGCTACACCTTC. Translation gives CASSLGQLDGYTF.

This clone was observed a handful of times. This chain joins TRBV30 and TRBJ1-5, with TRBD1 matching 8 bases. The V segment lost 0 bases and the J segment 4 bases; nucleotides outside the gene matches: 11. The CDR3 is 17 amino acids. Germline CDR1 is GTSNPN and CDR2 is SVGIG (reference sequence). The CDR3 here is CAWSVTQGARVNQPQHF. The CDR3 DNA reads TGTGCCTGGAGTGTAACGCAGGGGGCGCGGGTGAATCAGCCCCAGCATTTT.

The chain carries TRBV10-3 and TRBJ2-5; 8 bases line up with TRBD1. In germline, CDR1 is ENHRY, CDR2 SYGVKD. Unmatched junction bases numbered 8, after V lost 6 bases and J lost 5 bases. This CDR3 has 14 amino acids. CDR3 coding DNA: TGTGCCATCAGGCAAGCAGGGGGCCGGGAGACCCAGTACTTC. Its translation is CAIRQAGGRETQYF.

V is TRBV6-5 and J is TRBJ2-6; 8 nucleotides line up with TRBD1. Germline V gene sequence: CDR1 MNHEY, CDR2 SVGAGI. Trimming cost V 8 bases and J 9 bases; bases outside gene matches: 12. The CDR3 totals 15 residues. CDR3 amino acids: CASGGTGGGINVLTF. CDR3 in DNA: TGTGCCAGCGGCGGCACAGGGGGAGGTATCAACGTCCTGACTTTC.

The genes are TRBV12-3 or TRBV12-4 and TRBJ2-1; D is perhaps TRBD1 (6 bases). V shed 5 bases and J shed 7 bases, with 12 bases lying between them. The CDR3 runs to 13 residues. Here the CDR3 reads CASSLIGGNEQFF. In DNA, the CDR3 is TGTGCCAGCAGTCTAATAGGGGGTAATGAGCAGTTCTTC.

CDR3 in DNA: TGTGCCAGCAGTCTCTGGCAGGGAGGAAGAGAGACCCAGTACTTC. Amino acid sequence: CASSLWQGGRETQYF. The chain is built from TRBV27 and TRBJ2-5, with D possibly being TRBD2 (6 bases). Germline V gene data show CDR1 as MNHEY and CDR2 as SMNVEV (reference sequence). Trimming pared 5 bases from V and 4 bases from J, leaving 17 bases between. This CDR3 contains 15 residues.

This clone was detected many times. This chain uses TRBV11-3 with TRBJ2-1, with TRBD1 matching over 7 bases. This CDR3 is 14 amino acids long. CDR1 is SGHNT, CDR2 YENEEA, per germline. The trim removed 1 base at V and 7 bases at J, leaving 4 bases unmatched. The DNA for the CDR3 is TGTGCCAGCAGCTTAGTAGGGGGCACAAATGAGCAGTTCTTC. Amino acid sequence: CASSLVGGTNEQFF. Full variable domain (rest looked up from reference TRBV11-3 and TRBJ2-1): EAGVVQSPRYKIIEKKQPVAFWCNPISGHNTLYWYLQNLGQGPELLIRYENEEAVDDSQLPKDRFSAERLKGVDSTLKIQPAELGDSAVYLCASSLVGGTNEQFFGPGTRLTVL.